These 2 T cell receptor beta chains originate from one sample sequenced in a study of blood T cell repertoires in COVID-19. Repertoires were generated with immunoSEQ multiplex PCR, while TCRdb's copy carries only in-frame clones and drops some. The table lists a few hundred thousand clones, roughly 81% of them singletons. The specimen was PBMCs or T cells enriched from blood (not recorded which). These receptors were collected from a woman aged 50 to 60 who had been exposed to COVID-19.

J is TRBJ1-4 and V is TRBV19; 7 bases are a match to TRBD1. The CDR3 totals 11 residues. The trim removed 4 bases at V and 12 bases at J, leaving 2 bases unmatched. Germline CDR1 reads LNHDA; CDR2 reads SQIVND (reference sequence). CDR3: CASSTGQELFF. The CDR3 DNA sequence: TGTGCCAGTAGTACCGGACAGGAACTGTTTTTT.

This clone was counted ten times or more. The chain carries TRBV10-3 and TRBJ2-3, with D hard to call. CDR1 is ENHRY, CDR2 SYGVKD, per germline. The CDR3 is 12 residues long. With 0 bases removed from V and 5 bases from J, the gap between germline ends came to 3 bases. CDR3 loop: CAISESRDTQYF. For the CDR3, the DNA is TGTGCCATCAGTGAGTCGAGAGATACGCAGTATTTT.